Listed below are T cell receptor beta chains from one sample, sequenced in a study of blood T cell repertoires in COVID-19. Clones were read by immunoSEQ multiplex PCR, and TCRdb kept only the in-frame ones, dropping some. This sample has 250,000 to 300,000 clones, with just under 90% found just once. Input material: PBMCs or T cells enriched from blood (not recorded which). All receptors come from a woman aged 60 to 75 who had recovered from COVID-19. CDR3s include the opening cysteine and the closing phenylalanine or tryptophan. A clone size is listed for some rows: how often the clone was seen (once, few, many), or a class if it is expanded.

size: once
V: TRBV13
J: TRBJ1-4
CDR3: CASSLGATNEKLFF

size: -
V: TRBV7-8
J: TRBJ2-1
CDR3: CASSRGLGMEQFF

size: -
V: TRBV24-1
J: TRBJ2-1
CDR3: CATSQAGGNEQFF

size: -
V: TRBV12-3/TRBV12-4
J: TRBJ1-5
CDR3: CASSWTGNQPQHF

size: -
V: TRBV28
J: TRBJ1-4
CDR3: CASRKTGTGGGKLFF

size: once
V: TRBV29-1
J: TRBJ2-5
CDR3: CSVDGDTRETQYF

size: -
V: TRBV11-2
J: TRBJ2-2
CDR3: CASTETRDTGELFF

size: -
V: TRBV7-9
J: TRBJ1-1
CDR3: CASSLGGQGTEAFF

size: -
V: TRBV7-3
J: TRBJ1-6
CDR3: CASSLSGHNSPLHF

size: -
V: TRBV3-1/TRBV3-2
J: TRBJ2-2
CDR3: CASSQYGTSGPRTGELFF

size: -
V: TRBV27
J: TRBJ1-1
CDR3: CASSSVNTEAFF

size: -
V: TRBV29-1
J: TRBJ1-5
CDR3: CSVAQGGTGNQPQHF

size: -
V: TRBV11-3
J: TRBJ2-1
CDR3: CASGGSSYNEQFF

size: -
V: TRBV6-5
J: TRBJ2-7
CDR3: CASRGQLANEQYF

size: -
V: TRBV5-1
J: TRBJ2-7
CDR3: CASSHQIKSYEQYF

size: -
V: TRBV9
J: TRBJ1-4
CDR3: CASSDRGHPNEKLFF

size: -
V: TRBV6-5
J: TRBJ2-7
CDR3: CASSFEAASGRHEQYF

size: few
V: TRBV29-1
J: TRBJ2-2
CDR3: CSVALQGMTGELFF

size: few
V: TRBV19
J: TRBJ2-1
CDR3: CASSGGGAGMDEQFF

size: -
V: TRBV19
J: TRBJ2-5
CDR3: CASSIGGPGETQYF

size: -
V: TRBV5-5
J: TRBJ2-7
CDR3: CASSFRPGQGTYEQYF

size: -
V: TRBV7-2
J: TRBJ1-5
CDR3: CASSLWRDQPQHF

size: few
V: TRBV7-2
J: TRBJ2-2
CDR3: CASSYAGGTNTRELFF

size: -
V: TRBV9
J: TRBJ2-3
CDR3: CASSVEVTSGVDTQYF

size: -
V: TRBV4-2
J: TRBJ2-1
CDR3: CASSQDSLREQFF

size: -
V: TRBV12-5
J: TRBJ1-6
CDR3: CASGGDYSPLHF

size: few
V: TRBV5-1
J: TRBJ1-3
CDR3: CASSLGTGWGNTIYF

size: once
V: TRBV27
J: TRBJ2-1
CDR3: CARISGGGRTSYNEQFF

size: -
V: TRBV28
J: TRBJ2-7
CDR3: CASISADRDEQYF

size: -
V: TRBV5-1
J: TRBJ1-1
CDR3: CASSFSGGNPEAFF

size: once
V: TRBV28
J: TRBJ2-3
CDR3: CASSLGARISITDTQYF

size: -
V: TRBV11-2
J: TRBJ2-1
CDR3: CASSSSGGLAKYNEQFF

size: -
V: TRBV7-2
J: TRBJ2-5
CDR3: CASSFAGAETQYF

size: -
V: TRBV3-1/TRBV3-2
J: TRBJ2-7
CDR3: CASSRGTGGTYEQYF

size: -
V: TRBV19
J: TRBJ1-6
CDR3: CASSSGGNSPLHF

size: few
V: TRBV9
J: TRBJ1-1
CDR3: CASSVEGDTEAFF

size: -
V: TRBV29-1
J: TRBJ2-1
CDR3: CSVMAGGLLNYNEQFF

size: few
V: TRBV7-3
J: TRBJ2-2
CDR3: CASSQGTGNTGELFF

size: -
V: TRBV7-3
J: TRBJ2-3
CDR3: CASSPSGHSTDTQYF

size: -
V: TRBV7-2
J: TRBJ1-2
CDR3: CASSSGQGLGGYTF

size: -
V: TRBV2
J: TRBJ2-2
CDR3: CASSYSGGNIIGELFF

size: -
V: TRBV28
J: TRBJ1-6
CDR3: CASSPGQFNSPLHF

size: -
V: TRBV30
J: TRBJ2-6
CDR3: CAWSGTGITGANVLTF

size: -
V: TRBV7-2
J: TRBJ1-1
CDR3: CASSLGDITEAFF

size: -
V: TRBV3-1/TRBV3-2
J: TRBJ1-5
CDR3: CASSRRTEDQPQHF

size: -
V: TRBV5-1
J: TRBJ1-1
CDR3: CASVQGVGNTEAFF

size: -
V: TRBV5-1
J: TRBJ1-1
CDR3: CASSVSPTGMNTEAFF

size: -
V: TRBV7-9
J: TRBJ2-1
CDR3: CASSPTWTSGSYNEQFF

size: -
V: TRBV25-1
J: TRBJ1-2
CDR3: CASSVHLRDRGLGYTF

size: -
V: TRBV5-1
J: TRBJ1-2
CDR3: CASSSLAGTVIDYGYTF